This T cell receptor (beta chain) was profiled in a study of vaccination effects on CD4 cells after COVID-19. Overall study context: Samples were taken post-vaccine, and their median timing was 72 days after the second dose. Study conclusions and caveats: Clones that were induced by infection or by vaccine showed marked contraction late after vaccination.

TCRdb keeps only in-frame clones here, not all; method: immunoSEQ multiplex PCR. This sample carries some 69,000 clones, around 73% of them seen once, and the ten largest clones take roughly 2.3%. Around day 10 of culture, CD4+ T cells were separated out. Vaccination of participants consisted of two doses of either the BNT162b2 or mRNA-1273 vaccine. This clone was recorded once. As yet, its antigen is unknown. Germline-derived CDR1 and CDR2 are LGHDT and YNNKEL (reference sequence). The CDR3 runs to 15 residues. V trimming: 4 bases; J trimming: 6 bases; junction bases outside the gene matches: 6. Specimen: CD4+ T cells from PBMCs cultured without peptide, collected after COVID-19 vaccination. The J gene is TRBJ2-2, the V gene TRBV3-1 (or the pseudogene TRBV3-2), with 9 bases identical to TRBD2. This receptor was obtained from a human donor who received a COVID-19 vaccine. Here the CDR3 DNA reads TGTGCCAGCAGCCTTGGGACTAGCAGGTCCGGGGAGCTGTTTTTT. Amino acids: CASSLGTSRSGELFF.